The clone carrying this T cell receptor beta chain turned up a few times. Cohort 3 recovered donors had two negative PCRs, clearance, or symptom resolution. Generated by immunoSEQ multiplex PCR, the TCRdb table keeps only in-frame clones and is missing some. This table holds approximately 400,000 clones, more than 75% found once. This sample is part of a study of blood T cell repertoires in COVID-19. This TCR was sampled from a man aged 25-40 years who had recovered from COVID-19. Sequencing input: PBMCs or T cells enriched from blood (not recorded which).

CDR3: CASSFRPGGETQYF. The CDR3 DNA is TGTGCCAGCAGCTTTCGACCCGGGGGAGAGACCCAGTACTTC. The rearrangement links TRBV7-8 to TRBJ2-5, with D possibly being TRBD2 (6 bases). Trimming stripped 3 bases from V and 4 bases from J, with 12 bases between. The length of the CDR3 is 14 residues. The V gene's germline CDR1 is SGHVS and CDR2 FQNEAQ.